This T cell receptor (beta chain) was sequenced in a study of cytomegalovirus exposure and HLA in healthy donors. Study-level results: Upon later analysis, TCR association rates were observed to vary by HLA locus, being highest for DRB1 and lowest for HLA-C. Common viral pathogens seemed, in a later analysis, to connect with several of the most significant clusters.

V dropped 3 bases and J dropped 5 bases, with 11 bases sitting between them. The CDR3 has 14 amino acids. Looked up from germline, CDR1 is LNHDA and CDR2 is SQIVND (reference sequence). It was with 60 Vbeta and 13 Jbeta primers that the PCR ran. The table came from immunoSEQ multiplex PCR; TCRdb's copy has only in-frame clones and leaves some out. The repertoire has approximately 110,000 clones, roughly 73% of them found once; the top ten carry approximately 0.9%. In the case of this clone: Its matching antigen is unknown.

This chain links TRBV19 with TRBJ1-5, with D maybe TRBD1 (5 bases). The sample was PBMCs. This TCR was recovered from a woman in her 30s in good health and CMV-seronegative. The CDR3 loop is CASSMGGGYQPQHF. Written as DNA, the CDR3 is TGTGCCAGTAGTATGGGGGGTGGTTATCAGCCCCAGCATTTT.